The clone carrying this T cell receptor (beta chain) was seen a handful of times. Combining a sample-barcoded 5' primer with a J-beta primer mix, a second PCR ran for about 7 to 11 cycles. TCRdb recomputed calls from the 5' RACE reads with MiXCR, one row per CDR3 protein. There are over 1,200,000 distinct CDR3 sequences in the sample; roughly 60% occur only once, and more than 6% lies in the top ten. The sample belongs to a study of blood T cells in healthy people across ages. Isolation of PBMCs gave at least 6 million cells per sample. What was sequenced was blood. The TCR was taken from a man between 18 and 29 years old in good health.

For the CDR3, the DNA is TGTGCCAGCAGTTTCACGTGGGAGTACACAGATACGCAGTATTTT. It yields the protein CASSFTWEYTDTQYF. The chain has TRBV12-3 or TRBV12-4 and TRBJ2-3; D might be TRBD2 (5 bases). The V end lost 3 bases, the J end lost 2 bases, and 12 bases lay between the germline ends. The CDR3 extends over 15 amino acids.